This T cell receptor (beta chain) appears in the sequencing data of a study of cytomegalovirus exposure and HLA in healthy donors. Study conclusions and caveats: Sequencing likely generated an artifact that appeared as a cluster of highly shared sequence variants. A missense DCLRE1C variant was associated with V- and J-gene trimming of TCR beta chains in a later analysis, and an independent cohort replicated the association.

This CDR3 is 13 amino acids long. The germline gives CDR1 MNHEY, CDR2 SVGAGI. The V end lost 6 bases, the J end lost 4 bases, and 13 bases lay between the germline ends. PCR involved 60 Vbeta and 13 Jbeta primers. Only in-frame clones appear in the TCRdb table, and some are missing; sequencing was by immunoSEQ multiplex PCR. This sample has about 120,000 clones; roughly four fifths occur once, and the top ten carry 16%. A remark on this clone: Its target is not known.

This TCR was recovered from a man between 50 and 59 years old in good health and CMV-seropositive. J is TRBJ2-7 and V is TRBV6-5, with TRBD2 as a possible D gene (6 bases). The sample was PBMCs. The CDR3 coding sequence is TGTGCCAGCAGCGGGACTTCTACATACGAGCAGTACTTC. Its translation is CASSGTSTYEQYF.